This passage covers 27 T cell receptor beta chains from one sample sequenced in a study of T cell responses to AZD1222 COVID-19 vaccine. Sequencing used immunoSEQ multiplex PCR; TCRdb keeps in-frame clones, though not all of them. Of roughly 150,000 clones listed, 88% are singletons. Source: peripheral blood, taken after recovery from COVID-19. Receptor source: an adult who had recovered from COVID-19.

CDR3 residues: CASREQVIKPQHF. The CDR3 DNA reads TGTGCCAGCAGAGAACAGGTGATCAAGCCCCAGCATTTT. The rearrangement joins TRBV28 to TRBJ1-5, with D possibly being TRBD1 (5 bases). V lost 6 bases and J 8 bases, leaving 14 bases between the germline ends. The CDR3 is 13 residues long. Germline values: CDR1 MDHEN, CDR2 SYDVKM.

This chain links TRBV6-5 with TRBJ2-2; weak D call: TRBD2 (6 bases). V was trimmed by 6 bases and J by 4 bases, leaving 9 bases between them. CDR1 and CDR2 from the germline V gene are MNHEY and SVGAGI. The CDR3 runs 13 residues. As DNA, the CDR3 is TGTGCCAGCAGCCCGGGGGTCACCGGGGAGCTGTTTTTT. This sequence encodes CASSPGVTGELFF.

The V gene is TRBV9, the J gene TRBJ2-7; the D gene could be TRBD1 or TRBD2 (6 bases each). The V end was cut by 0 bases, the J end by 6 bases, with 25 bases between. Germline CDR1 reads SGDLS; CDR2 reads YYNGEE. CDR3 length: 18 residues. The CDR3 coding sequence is TGTGCCAGCAGCGTAGCTACCGGGGGCAGACCCCTGGGGTGCGAGCAGTACTTC. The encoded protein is CASSVATGGRPLGCEQYF.

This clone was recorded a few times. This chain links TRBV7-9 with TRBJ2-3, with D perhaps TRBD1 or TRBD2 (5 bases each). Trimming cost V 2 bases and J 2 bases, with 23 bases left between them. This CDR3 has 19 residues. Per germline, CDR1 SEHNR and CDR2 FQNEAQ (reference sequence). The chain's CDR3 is CASSLTPGPKNYITDTQYF. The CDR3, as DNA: TGTGCCAGCAGCTTAACCCCGGGACCAAAGAACTATATCACAGATACGCAGTATTTT.

CDR3 sequence: CASSEEYLYGYTF. DNA of the CDR3: TGTGCCAGCAGTGAAGAATACCTCTATGGCTACACCTTC. The J gene is TRBJ1-2, the V gene TRBV6-1; no definite D call. The CDR3 is 13 amino acids. CDR1 MNHNS and CDR2 SASEGT come from the germline V gene. Trimming took off 1 base at V and 4 bases at J, with 7 bases between the two ends.

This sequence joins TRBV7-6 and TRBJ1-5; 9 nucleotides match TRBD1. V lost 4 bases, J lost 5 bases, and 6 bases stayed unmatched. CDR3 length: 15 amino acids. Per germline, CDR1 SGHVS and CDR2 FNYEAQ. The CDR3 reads CASSSGQGPDQPQHF. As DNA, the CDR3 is TGTGCCAGCAGCTCAGGACAGGGGCCTGATCAGCCCCAGCATTTT.

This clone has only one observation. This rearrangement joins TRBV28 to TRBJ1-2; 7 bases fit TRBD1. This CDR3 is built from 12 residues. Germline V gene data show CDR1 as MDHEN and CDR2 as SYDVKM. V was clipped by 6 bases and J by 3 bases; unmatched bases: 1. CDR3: CASSGTDYGYTF. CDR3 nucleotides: TGTGCCAGCAGCGGGACAGACTATGGCTACACCTTC.

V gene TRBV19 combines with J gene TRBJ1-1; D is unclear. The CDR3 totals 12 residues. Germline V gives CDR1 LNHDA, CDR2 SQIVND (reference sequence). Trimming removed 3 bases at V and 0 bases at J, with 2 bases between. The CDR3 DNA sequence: TGTGCCAGTAGTATCTTGAACACTGAAGCTTTCTTT. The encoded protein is CASSILNTEAFF.

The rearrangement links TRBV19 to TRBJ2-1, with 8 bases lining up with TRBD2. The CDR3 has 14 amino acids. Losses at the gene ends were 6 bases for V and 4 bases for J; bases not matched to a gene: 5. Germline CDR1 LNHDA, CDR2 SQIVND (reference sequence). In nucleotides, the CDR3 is TGTGCCAGTAGCGACCAGCGGGAGTACAATGAGCAGTTCTTC. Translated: CASSDQREYNEQFF.

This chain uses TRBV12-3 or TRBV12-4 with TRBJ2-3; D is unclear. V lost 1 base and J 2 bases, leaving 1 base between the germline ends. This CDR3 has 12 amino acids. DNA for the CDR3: TGTGCCAGCAGTTTAGACACAGATACGCAGTATTTT. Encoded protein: CASSLDTDTQYF.

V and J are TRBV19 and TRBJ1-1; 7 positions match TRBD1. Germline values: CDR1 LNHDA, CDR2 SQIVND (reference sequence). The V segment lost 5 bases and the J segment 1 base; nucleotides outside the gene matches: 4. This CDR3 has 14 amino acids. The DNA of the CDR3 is TGTGCCAGTAGTCCACGGACAGGGAACACTGAAGCTTTCTTT. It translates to CASSPRTGNTEAFF.

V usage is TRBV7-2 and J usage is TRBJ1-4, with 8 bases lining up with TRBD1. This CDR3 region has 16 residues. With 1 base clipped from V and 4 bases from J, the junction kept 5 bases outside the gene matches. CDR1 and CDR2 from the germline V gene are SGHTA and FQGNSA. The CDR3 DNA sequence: TGTGCCAGCAGCTTAGGGGCAGGGGGCCATAATGAAAAACTGTTTTTT. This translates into CASSLGAGGHNEKLFF. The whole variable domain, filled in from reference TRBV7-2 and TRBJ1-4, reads GAGVSQSPSNKVTEKGKDVELRCDPISGHTALYWYRQSLGQGLEFLIYFQGNSAPDKSGLPSDRFSAERTGGSVSTLTIQRTQQEDSAVYLCASSLGAGGHNEKLFFGSGTQLSVL.

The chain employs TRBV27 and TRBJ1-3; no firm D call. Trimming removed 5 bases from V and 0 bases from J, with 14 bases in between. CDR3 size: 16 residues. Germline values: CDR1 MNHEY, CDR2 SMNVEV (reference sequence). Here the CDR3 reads CASSPDGFSSGNTIYF. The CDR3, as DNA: TGTGCCAGCAGTCCGGACGGGTTTAGCTCTGGAAACACCATATATTTT.

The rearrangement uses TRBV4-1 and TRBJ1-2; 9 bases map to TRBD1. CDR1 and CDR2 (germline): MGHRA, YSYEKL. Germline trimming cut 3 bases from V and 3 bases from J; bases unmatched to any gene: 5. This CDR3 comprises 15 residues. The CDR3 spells CASSQVGDRDYGYTF. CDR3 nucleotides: TGCGCCAGCAGCCAGGTCGGGGACAGGGACTATGGCTACACCTTC.

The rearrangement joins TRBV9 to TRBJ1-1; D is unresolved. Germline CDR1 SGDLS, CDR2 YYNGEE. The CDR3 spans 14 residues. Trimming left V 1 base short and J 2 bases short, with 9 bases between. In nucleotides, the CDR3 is TGTGCCAGCAGCGTAACGGCCTTAAACACTGAAGCTTTCTTT. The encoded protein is CASSVTALNTEAFF.

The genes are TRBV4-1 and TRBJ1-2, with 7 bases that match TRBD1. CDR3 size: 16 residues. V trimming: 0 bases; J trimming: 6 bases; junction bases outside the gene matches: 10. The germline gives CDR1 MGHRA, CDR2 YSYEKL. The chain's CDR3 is CASSQEGTGVKNGYTF. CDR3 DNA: TGCGCCAGCAGCCAAGAGGGAACAGGGGTTAAGAATGGCTACACCTTC.

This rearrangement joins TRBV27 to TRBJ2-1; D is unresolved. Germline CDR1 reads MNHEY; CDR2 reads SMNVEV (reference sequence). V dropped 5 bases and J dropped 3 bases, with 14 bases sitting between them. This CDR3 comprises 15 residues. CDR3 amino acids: CASSPGRMSYNEQFF. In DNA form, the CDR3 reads TGTGCCAGCAGTCCCGGACGGATGAGCTACAATGAGCAGTTCTTC.

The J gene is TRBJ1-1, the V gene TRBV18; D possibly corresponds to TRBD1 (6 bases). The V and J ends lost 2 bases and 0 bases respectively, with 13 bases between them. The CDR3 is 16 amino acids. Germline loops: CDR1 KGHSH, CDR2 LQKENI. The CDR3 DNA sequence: TGTGCCAGCTCACCAGTCCAGGGGAGGGTGAACACTGAAGCTTTCTTT. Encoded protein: CASSPVQGRVNTEAFF.

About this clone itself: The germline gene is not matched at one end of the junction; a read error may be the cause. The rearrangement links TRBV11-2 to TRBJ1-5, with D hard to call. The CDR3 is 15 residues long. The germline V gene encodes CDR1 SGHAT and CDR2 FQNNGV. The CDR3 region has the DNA TGTGCCAGCAGCCTAGACCGGTTTGCTGATCAGCCCCAGCATTTT. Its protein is CASSLDRFADQPQHF.

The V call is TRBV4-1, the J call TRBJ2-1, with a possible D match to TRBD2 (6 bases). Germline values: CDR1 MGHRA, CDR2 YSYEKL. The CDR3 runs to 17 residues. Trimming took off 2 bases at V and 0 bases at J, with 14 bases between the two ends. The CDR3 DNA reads TGCGCCAGCAGCCAATTAAGCCGGGGGAGCTCCTACAATGAGCAGTTCTTC. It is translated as CASSQLSRGSSYNEQFF.

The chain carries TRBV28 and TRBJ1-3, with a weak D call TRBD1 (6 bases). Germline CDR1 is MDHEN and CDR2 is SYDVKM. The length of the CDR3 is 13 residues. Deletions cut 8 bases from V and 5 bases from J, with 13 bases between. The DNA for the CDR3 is TGTGCCAGCGCAACAGGGAGCCGAAACACCATATATTTT. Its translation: CASATGSRNTIYF.

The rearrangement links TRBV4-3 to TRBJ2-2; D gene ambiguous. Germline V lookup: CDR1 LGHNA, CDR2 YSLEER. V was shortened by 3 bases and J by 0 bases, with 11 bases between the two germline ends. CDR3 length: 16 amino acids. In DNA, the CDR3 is TGCGCCAGCAGCCATCAGTGGCGAACGAACACCGGGGAGCTGTTTTTT. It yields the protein CASSHQWRTNTGELFF.

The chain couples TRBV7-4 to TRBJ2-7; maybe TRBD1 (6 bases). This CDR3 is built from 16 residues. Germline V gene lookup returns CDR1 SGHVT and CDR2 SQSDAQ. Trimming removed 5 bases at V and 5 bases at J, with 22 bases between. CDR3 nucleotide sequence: TGTGCCAGCAGCCGATTGACAGGTTGGCCGCATCACGAGCAGTACTTC. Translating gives CASSRLTGWPHHEQYF.

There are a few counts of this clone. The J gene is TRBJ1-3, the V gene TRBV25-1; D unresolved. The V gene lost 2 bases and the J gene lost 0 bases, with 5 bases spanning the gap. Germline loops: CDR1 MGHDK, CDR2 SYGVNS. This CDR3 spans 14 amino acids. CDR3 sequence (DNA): TGTGCCAGCAGTGAAGAGAGCTCTGGAAACACCATATATTTT. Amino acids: CASSEESSGNTIYF. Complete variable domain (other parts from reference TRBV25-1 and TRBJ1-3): EADIYQTPRYLVIGTGKKITLECSQTMGHDKMYWYQQDPGMELHLIHYSYGVNSTEKGDLSSESTVSRIRTEHFPLTLESARPSHTSQYLCASSEESSGNTIYFGEGSWLTVV.

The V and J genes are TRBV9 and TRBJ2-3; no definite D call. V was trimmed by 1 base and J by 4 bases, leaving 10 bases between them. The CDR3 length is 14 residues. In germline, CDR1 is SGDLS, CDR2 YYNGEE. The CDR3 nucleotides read TGTGCCAGCAGCGTAAGCACAATTGCAGATACGCAGTATTTT. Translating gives CASSVSTIADTQYF.

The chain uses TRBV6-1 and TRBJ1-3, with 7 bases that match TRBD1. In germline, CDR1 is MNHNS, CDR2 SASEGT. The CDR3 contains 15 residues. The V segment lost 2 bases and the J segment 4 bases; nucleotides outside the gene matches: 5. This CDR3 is CASSESTGSGNTIYF. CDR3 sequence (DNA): TGTGCCAGCAGTGAATCGACAGGGTCGGGAAACACCATATATTTT.

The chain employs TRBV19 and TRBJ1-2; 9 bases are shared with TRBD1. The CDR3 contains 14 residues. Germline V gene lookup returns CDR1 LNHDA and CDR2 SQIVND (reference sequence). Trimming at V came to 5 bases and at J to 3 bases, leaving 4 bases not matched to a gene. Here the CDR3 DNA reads TGTGCCAGTAGTCCCGGGACAGGGTACTATGGCTACACCTTC. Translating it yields CASSPGTGYYGYTF.